This T cell receptor beta chain originates from a study of human T cells and chemical hapten exposure. Germline V CDR1 and CDR2: SQVTM, ANQGSEA. V was pared by 7 bases and J by 2 bases, with 11 bases between. The CDR3 loop spans 13 amino acids. As to time point: pre-sensitization, week 0. The treatment is: therapeutic diphenylcyclopropenone sensitization with weekly scalp DPC. Whole-study results and caveats: TCRs above 1 in 1000 frequency stayed constant with DPC sensitization.

TCRdb fed the RACE reads into MiXCR, producing one record per CDR3 protein. The table includes more than 250,000 distinct CDR3 sequences, approximately 8.6% detected once. About this clonotype itself: The antigen is not known.

This material consisted of whole blood, taken in connection with sensitization to the hapten diphenylcyclopropenone (DPC). The chain combines TRBV29-1 with TRBJ2-2; D gene ambiguous. This TCR came from a middle-aged woman with alopecia areata. Some clones in this sample may be carry-over from other donors' samples. CDR3 region: CSARGPNTGELFF. The CDR3 DNA follows: TGCAGCGCCCGTGGGCCTAACACCGGGGAGCTGTTTTTT.